The clone carrying this TCR beta chain showed up many times. The record originates from a study of early T cells in non-severe SARS-CoV-2 infection. Whole-study context: Chains were not paired, and sequencing was done on bulk RNA from unsorted whole blood.

The CDR3 sequence is 17 residues long. Unique molecular identifiers were affixed to single, distinct cDNA molecules. Each CDR3 protein is one row after TCRdb ran MiXCR on the 5' RACE reads. Among under 90,000 distinct CDR3 sequences listed, around 13% were seen once. The sequenced sample consisted of whole blood. The TCR originated in an adult who was a healthcare worker with PCR-confirmed SARS-CoV-2 infection or an uninfected control (not recorded which). The V and J genes are TRBV12-2 and TRBJ1-2; no check of the table's D call, TRBD1, against the DNA was made. TRBV12-2 is described as a pseudogene. The CDR3 DNA follows: TGTGCAAGTCGCTTAATTCCCCCGGGACAGGAGGACTATGGCTACACCTTC. Amino acid sequence: CASRLIPPGQEDYGYTF.